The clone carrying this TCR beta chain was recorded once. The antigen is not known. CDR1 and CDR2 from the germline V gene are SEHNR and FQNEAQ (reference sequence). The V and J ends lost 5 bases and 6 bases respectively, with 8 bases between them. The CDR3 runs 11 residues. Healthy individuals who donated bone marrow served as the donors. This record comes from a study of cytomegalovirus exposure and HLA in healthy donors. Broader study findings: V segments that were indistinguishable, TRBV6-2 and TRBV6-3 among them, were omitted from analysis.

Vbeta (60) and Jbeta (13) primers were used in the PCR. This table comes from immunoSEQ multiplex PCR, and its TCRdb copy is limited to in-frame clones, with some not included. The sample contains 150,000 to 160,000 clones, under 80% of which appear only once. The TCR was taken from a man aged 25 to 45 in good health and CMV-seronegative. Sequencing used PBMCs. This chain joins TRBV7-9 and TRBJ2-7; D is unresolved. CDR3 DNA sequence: TGTGCCAGCAGCCCACTACGCGAGCAGTACTTC. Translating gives CASSPLREQYF.